A single sample gave rise to the 6 T cell receptor beta chains below, sequenced in a study of blood T cell repertoires in COVID-19. Clones were sequenced by immunoSEQ multiplex PCR, and TCRdb holds only the in-frame ones, with some missing. The sample has 100,000 to 150,000 clones; nearly 90% are singletons. Sequencing used peripheral blood. The origin of the receptors is an elderly woman with acute or convalescent COVID-19.

The chain links TRBV7-2 to TRBJ2-7; D is ambiguous. V lost 5 bases to trimming and J lost 1 base, with 3 bases between them. Germline V gene sequence: CDR1 SGHTA, CDR2 FQGNSA. CDR3 length: 11 amino acids. The CDR3 sequence: CASSPSYEQYF. CDR3 nucleotides: TGTGCCAGCAGCCCGTCCTACGAGCAGTACTTC. The complete variable domain, with remaining parts taken from reference TRBV7-2 and TRBJ2-7, reads GAGVSQSPSNKVTEKGKDVELRCDPISGHTALYWYRQSLGQGLEFLIYFQGNSAPDKSGLPSDRFSAERTGGSVSTLTIQRTQQEDSAVYLCASSPSYEQYFGPGTRLTVT.

The chain combines TRBV3-1 (or the pseudogene TRBV3-2) with TRBJ2-1, with 9 bases matching TRBD2. V lost 0 bases to trimming and J lost 3 bases; unmatched junction nucleotides: 3. The CDR3 contains 16 residues. Germline CDR1 LGHDT, CDR2 YNNKEL (reference sequence). This chain's CDR3 is CASSQDSRGGYNEQFF. CDR3 nucleotide sequence: TGTGCCAGCAGCCAAGATTCGCGGGGGGGCTACAATGAGCAGTTCTTC.

The chain couples TRBV2 to TRBJ2-7, with D maybe TRBD2 (5 bases). Germline CDR1 reads SNHLY; CDR2 reads FYNNEI. The V end lost 8 bases, the J end lost 2 bases, and 19 bases lay between the germline ends. The CDR3 covers 15 residues. CDR3 DNA: TGTGCCAGCGCCCCCCCCGGACTGGCGGCCTACGAGCAGTACTTC. This sequence encodes CASAPPGLAAYEQYF.

V usage is TRBV18 and J usage is TRBJ2-3; a weak D match, TRBD1 (6 bases). CDR1 is KGHSH, CDR2 LQKENI, per germline. The CDR3 is 14 residues long. V lost 2 bases and J 1 base, leaving 7 bases between the germline ends. The CDR3 bases are TGTGCCAGCTCACCAAGACAGGGCACAGATACGCAGTATTTT. Translated, it gives CASSPRQGTDTQYF.

The rearrangement links TRBV4-1 to TRBJ1-2; 9 bases line up with TRBD1. Per the germline V gene, CDR1 is MGHRA and CDR2 is YSYEKL. Trimming took 1 base from V and 5 from J; bases not matched to a gene: 5. CDR3 size: 15 residues. The CDR3 region is CASSQGTGASYGYTF. CDR3 nucleotides: TGCGCCAGCAGCCAAGGGACAGGGGCGTCATATGGCTACACCTTC.

The chain carries TRBV7-9 and TRBJ1-6; maybe TRBD1 (5 bases). V lost 5 bases to trimming and J lost 9 bases, with 14 bases between them. Germline V lookup: CDR1 SEHNR, CDR2 FQNEAQ (reference sequence). The CDR3 length is 14 residues. The CDR3 DNA is TGTGCCAGCAGCCCCGGGGGGGGTAGTTCACCCCTCCACTTT. It is translated as CASSPGGGSSPLHF.